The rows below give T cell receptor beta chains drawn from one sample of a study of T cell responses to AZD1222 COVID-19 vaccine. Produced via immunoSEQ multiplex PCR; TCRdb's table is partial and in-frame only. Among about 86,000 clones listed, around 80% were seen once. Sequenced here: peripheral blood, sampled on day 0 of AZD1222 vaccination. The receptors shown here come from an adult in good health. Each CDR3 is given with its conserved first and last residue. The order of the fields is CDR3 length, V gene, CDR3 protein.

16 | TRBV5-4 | CASSFWGRADTGELFF
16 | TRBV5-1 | CASSKGQGVSGDEQYF
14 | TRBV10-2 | CASSEGGYGYGYTF
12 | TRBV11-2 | CASSSGSDGYTF
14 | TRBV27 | CASSLSSLVIEQYF
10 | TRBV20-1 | CSARQFEAFF
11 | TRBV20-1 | CSAVTSEKLFF
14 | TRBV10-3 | CAISETQRTDTQYF
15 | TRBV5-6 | CASSLQGPEVETQYF
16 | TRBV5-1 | CASSPGTSGRASPRYF
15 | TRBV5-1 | CASSPGTGEEQPQHF